This entry is about one T cell receptor (beta chain). The entry originates in a study of CD8 T cells in Susac syndrome. Sequencing of TCR beta was carried out in blood CD8+ and CD4+ T cells. Each multiple sclerosis control was a treatment-naive patient with relapsing-remitting disease that was either stable or active. Negative isolation yielded the CD8+ and CD4+ T cells, while FACS enriched the TEMRA cells. Random hexamers were used to reverse transcribe about 0.5 to 1 ug of RNA. TCRdb called the immunoSEQ multiplex PCR reads again in MiXCR, with one record for every CDR3 protein. This sample has around 280,000 distinct CDR3 sequences, with more than 75% found just once. This CDR3 is built from 12 residues. From germline, CDR1 is MNHEY and CDR2 SMNVEV (reference sequence).

Sample: CD8+ T cells from PBMCs. This TCR derives from a human donor with multiple sclerosis. The chain carries TRBV27 and TRBJ1-3; maybe TRBD1 (5 bases). This chain's CDR3 is CSPGARVHTIYF. The CDR3, as DNA: TGTTCCCCCGGGGCCAGGGTACACACCATATATTTT.